The TCR beta chain described here comes from a study of spatial heterogeneity in lung cancer. Study-wide background: PBMC samples from follow-up, where available, were sequenced a median of roughly 2 years after resection. In raw reads, more than 8.5 appearances on average were recorded for each unique TCR and UMI combination. Study-level results: More often at tumor resection than at routine follow-up, ubiquitous expanded tumor TCRs were detected in the blood.

The CDR3 loop spans 14 amino acids. With V trimmed by 5 bases and J by 15 bases, 16 bases remained unmatched. Germline V gene lookup returns CDR1 SEHNR and CDR2 FQNEAQ (reference sequence). This clonotype was counted at least ten times. Its specificity is unknown. TCR cDNA molecules were tagged individually, and each one carried a unique molecular identifier. In TCRdb, the 5' RACE reads were re-called with MiXCR into one record per CDR3 protein. The sample lists 9,500 to 13,000 distinct CDR3 sequences, around a tenth occurring once. Time point described: blood at routine non-recurrence follow-up after resection.

The sequence came from a female donor with early-stage non-small cell lung cancer. The chain uses TRBV7-9 and TRBJ2-1; 7 positions agree with TRBD2. The material was PBMCs, obtained at follow-up. The CDR3 region has the DNA TGTGCCAGCAGCCCGCAGGCGTCTAGCGGTACGCGGTTCTTC. Encoded protein: CASSPQASSGTRFF. Drawing the rest from reference TRBV7-9 and TRBJ2-1, the complete variable domain is DTGVSQNPRHKITKRGQNVTFRCDPISEHNRLYWYRQTLGQGPEFLTYFQNEAQLEKSRLLSDRFSAERPKGSFSTLEIQRTEQGDSAMYLCASSPQASSGTRFFGPGTRLTVL.